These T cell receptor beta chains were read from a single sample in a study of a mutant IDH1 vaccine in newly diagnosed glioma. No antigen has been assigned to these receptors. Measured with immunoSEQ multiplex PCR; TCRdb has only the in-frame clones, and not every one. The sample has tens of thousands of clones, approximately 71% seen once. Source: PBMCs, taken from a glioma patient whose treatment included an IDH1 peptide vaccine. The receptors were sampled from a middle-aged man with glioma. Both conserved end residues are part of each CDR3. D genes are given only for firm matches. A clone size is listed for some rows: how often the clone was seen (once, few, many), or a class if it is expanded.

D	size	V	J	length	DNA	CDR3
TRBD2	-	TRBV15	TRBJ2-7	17	TGTGCCACCAGCAGAGTATGGAAAAGCGGGGCCTCCTACGAGCAGTACTTC	CATSRVWKSGASYEQYF
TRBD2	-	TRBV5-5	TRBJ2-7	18	TGTGCCAGCAGCTTAGGACTAGCGGGGGCCACTACAGACTACGAGCAGTACTTC	CASSLGLAGATTDYEQYF
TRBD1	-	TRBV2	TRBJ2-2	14	TGTGCCAGCAGTGCTAGGACAGGGGCCGGGGAGCTGTTTTTT	CASSARTGAGELFF
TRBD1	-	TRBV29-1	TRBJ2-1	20	TGCAGCGTTGAAACAGGAGGGACAGGGCTTGTTGCCGGTCGTAAGGTTGAGCAGTTCTTC	CSVETGGTGLVAGRKVEQFF
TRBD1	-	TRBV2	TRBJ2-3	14	TGTGCCAGCGGTGTGGGGACAGGGGAAGATACGCAGTATTTT	CASGVGTGEDTQYF
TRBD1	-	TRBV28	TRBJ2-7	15	TGTGCCAGCAGTCCGGGGACAGGGGGCCCCTACGAGCAGTACTTC	CASSPGTGGPYEQYF
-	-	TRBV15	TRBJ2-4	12	TGTGCCACCAGCGGTAAGGGGGACATTCAGTACTTC	CATSGKGDIQYF
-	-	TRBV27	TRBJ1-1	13	TGTGCCAGCAGTTTAAAATGGGACACTGAAGCTTTCTTT	CASSLKWDTEAFF
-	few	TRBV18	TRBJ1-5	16	TGTGCCAGCTCCCCAGCCCCCGTCGGGGGGAGGCAGCCCCAGCATTTT	CASSPAPVGGRQPQHF
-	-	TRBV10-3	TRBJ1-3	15	TGTGCCATCAGTGGGGTGACAAACTCTGGAAACACCATATATTTT	CAISGVTNSGNTIYF
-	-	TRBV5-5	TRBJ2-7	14	TGTGCCAGCAGTTTGGCGTTAGGGTCCTACGAGCAGTACTTC	CASSLALGSYEQYF
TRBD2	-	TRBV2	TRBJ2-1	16	TGTGCCAGCAGTTTAGAGACGGGGGGGCCGGGAGATGAGCAGTTCTTC	CASSLETGGPGDEQFF
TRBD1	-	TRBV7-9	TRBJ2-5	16	TGTGCCAGCAGTTCAGGACAGGCTTACAACCAAGAGACCCAGTACTTC	CASSSGQAYNQETQYF
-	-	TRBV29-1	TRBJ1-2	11	TGCAGCGTTGTAGGGTCGGATGGCTACACCTTC	CSVVGSDGYTF
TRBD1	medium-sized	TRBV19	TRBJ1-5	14	TGTGCCAGTAGCAACCAGGGGGACAGACAGCCCCAGCATTTT	CASSNQGDRQPQHF
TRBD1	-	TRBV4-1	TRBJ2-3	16	TGCGCCAGCAGCCGTTTAACAGGGGTGGGCACAGATACGCAGTATTTT	CASSRLTGVGTDTQYF
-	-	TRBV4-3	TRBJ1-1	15	TGCGCCAGCAGCCAAATTACAAGAGGGACCACTGAAGCTTTCTTT	CASSQITRGTTEAFF
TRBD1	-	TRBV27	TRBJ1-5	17	TGTGCCAGCAGACCAACTAGCGGACAGGGGGCTTGGCAGCCCCAGCATTTT	CASRPTSGQGAWQPQHF
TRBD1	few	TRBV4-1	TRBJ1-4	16	TGCGCCAGCAGCCGCCTCCCTGGGACAGCTAATGAAAAACTGTTTTTT	CASSRLPGTANEKLFF
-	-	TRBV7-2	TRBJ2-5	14	TGTGCCAGCAGCTTAGGCCCTAGCCGAGAGACCCAGTACTTC	CASSLGPSRETQYF
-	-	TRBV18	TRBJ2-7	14	TGTGCCAGCTCACCAGGAAGAGGACCCTACGAGCAGTACTTC	CASSPGRGPYEQYF
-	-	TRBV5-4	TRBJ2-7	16	TGTGCCAGCAGCTCGAACCAAGGGAGGGGGAACTACGAGCAGTACTTC	CASSSNQGRGNYEQYF
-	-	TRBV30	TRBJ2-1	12	TGTGCCTGGAGTGCCAGTGGGAATGAGCAGTTCTTC	CAWSASGNEQFF
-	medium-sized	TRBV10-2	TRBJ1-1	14	TGCGCCAGCAGGCCCCGGTCTATGAACACTGAAGCTTTCTTT	CASRPRSMNTEAFF
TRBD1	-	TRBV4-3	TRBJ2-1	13	TGCGCCAGCAGCCAAGATAGGGGACAGGGGCAGTTCTTC	CASSQDRGQGQFF
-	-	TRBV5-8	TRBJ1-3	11	TGTGCCAGCAGCTTTGGAAACACCATATATTTT	CASSFGNTIYF
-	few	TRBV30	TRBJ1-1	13	TGTGCCTGGAGTGCGCGGGTGAACACTGAAGCTTTCTTT	CAWSARVNTEAFF
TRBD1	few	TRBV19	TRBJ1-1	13	TGTGCCAGTAGCCTTGACAGGGTAACTGAAGCTTTCTTT	CASSLDRVTEAFF
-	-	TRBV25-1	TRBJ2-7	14	TGTGCCAGCAGTGAATCTGGGACAAGCTACGAGCAGTACTTC	CASSESGTSYEQYF
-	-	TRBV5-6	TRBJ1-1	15	TGTGCCAGCACCGTAAGGTTCAGGGGGAACACTGAAGCTTTCTTT	CASTVRFRGNTEAFF
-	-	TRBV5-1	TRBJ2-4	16	TGCGCCAGCAGCTTGGGTTCCCCGGGAGCCGGAAACATTCAGTACTTC	CASSLGSPGAGNIQYF
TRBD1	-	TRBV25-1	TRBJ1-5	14	TGTGCCAGCAGTGGACAGGGGTTGTGGCAGCCCCAGCATTTT	CASSGQGLWQPQHF
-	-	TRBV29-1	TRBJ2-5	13	TGCAGCGTTGGGAATGCCGGTGGGGAGACCCAGTACTTC	CSVGNAGGETQYF
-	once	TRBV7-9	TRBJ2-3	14	TGTGCCAGCAGCCCCAGTCAGGGGACAGATACGCAGTATTTT	CASSPSQGTDTQYF
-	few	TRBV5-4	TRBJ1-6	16	TGTGCCAGCAGCACAGTAACAGGGATCGCTACTTCACCCCTCCACTTT	CASSTVTGIATSPLHF
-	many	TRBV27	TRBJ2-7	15	TGTGCCAGCAGTTTAACGAGTAGCCCCTCCTACGAGCAGTACTTC	CASSLTSSPSYEQYF